This TCR beta chain was documented in a study of T-cell reconstitution after alpha-beta-depleted transplantation in children. CDR3 length: 16 residues. Germline V CDR1 and CDR2: DFQATT, SNEGSKA (reference sequence). The trim removed 0 bases at V and 1 base at J, leaving 8 bases unmatched. This clonotype turned up a few times. The TCRbeta library incorporated unique molecular identifiers. TCRdb reanalysed the PCR reads using MiXCR and keeps one entry per CDR3 protein. The sample lists about 190,000 distinct CDR3 sequences; around 6.8% were seen once. This chain uses TRBV20-1 with TRBJ2-5, with TRBD1 identical over 7 bases. The sample consisted of PBMCs from the stem cell graft donor, taken from the stem cell graft. The origin of this receptor is a human donor who donated a stem cell graft to a child with Wiskott-Aldrich syndrome. The CDR3 here is CSARDPRGSTQETQYF. The CDR3 nucleotides read TGCAGTGCTAGAGATCCCAGGGGGTCTACCCAAGAGACCCAGTACTTC.